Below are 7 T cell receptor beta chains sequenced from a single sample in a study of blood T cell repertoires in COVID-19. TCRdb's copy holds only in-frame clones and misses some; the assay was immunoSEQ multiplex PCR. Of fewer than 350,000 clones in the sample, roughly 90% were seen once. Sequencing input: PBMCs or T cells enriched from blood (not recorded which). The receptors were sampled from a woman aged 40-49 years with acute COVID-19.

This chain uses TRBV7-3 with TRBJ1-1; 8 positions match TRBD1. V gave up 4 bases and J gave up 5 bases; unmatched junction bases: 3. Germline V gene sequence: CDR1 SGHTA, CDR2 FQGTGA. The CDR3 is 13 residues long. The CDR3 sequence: CASSYTGGTEAFF. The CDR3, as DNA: TGTGCCAGCAGCTATACAGGGGGTACTGAAGCTTTCTTT.

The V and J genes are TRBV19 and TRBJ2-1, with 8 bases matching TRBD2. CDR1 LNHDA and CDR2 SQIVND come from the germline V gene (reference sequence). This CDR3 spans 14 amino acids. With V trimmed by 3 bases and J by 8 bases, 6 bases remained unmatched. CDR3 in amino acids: CASSISGGHYEQFF. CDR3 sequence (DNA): TGTGCCAGTAGTATCTCGGGGGGGCACTATGAGCAGTTCTTC. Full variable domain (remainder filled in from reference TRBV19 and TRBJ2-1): DGGITQSPKYLFRKEGQNVTLSCEQNLNHDAMYWYRQDPGQGLRLIYYSQIVNDFQKGDIAEGYSVSREKKESFPLTVTSAQKNPTAFYLCASSISGGHYEQFFGPGTRLTVL.

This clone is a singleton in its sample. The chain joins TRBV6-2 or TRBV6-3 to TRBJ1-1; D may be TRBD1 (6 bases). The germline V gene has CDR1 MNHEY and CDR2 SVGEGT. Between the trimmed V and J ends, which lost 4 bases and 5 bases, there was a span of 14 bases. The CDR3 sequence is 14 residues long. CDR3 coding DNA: TGTGCCAGCAGTTCCCACAGGGTGCTTACTGAAGCTTTCTTT. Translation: CASSSHRVLTEAFF.

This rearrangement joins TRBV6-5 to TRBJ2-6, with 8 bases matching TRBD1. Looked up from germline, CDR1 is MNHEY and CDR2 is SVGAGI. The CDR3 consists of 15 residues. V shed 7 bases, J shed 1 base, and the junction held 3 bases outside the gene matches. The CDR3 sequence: CASNTGGSGANVLTF. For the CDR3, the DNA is TGTGCCAGCAATACAGGGGGGTCTGGGGCCAACGTCCTGACTTTC.

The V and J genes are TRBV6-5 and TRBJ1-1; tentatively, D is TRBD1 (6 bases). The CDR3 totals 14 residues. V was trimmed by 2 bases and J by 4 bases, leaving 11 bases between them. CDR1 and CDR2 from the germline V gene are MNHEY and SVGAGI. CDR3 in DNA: TGTGCCAGCAGTTACGACAGGATAGGCACTGAAGCTTTCTTT. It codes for CASSYDRIGTEAFF.

CDR3 residues: CASSLDGVRTEAFF. The DNA for the CDR3 is TGCGCCAGCAGCTTGGACGGGGTTCGCACTGAAGCTTTCTTT. The chain has TRBV5-1 and TRBJ1-1; no firm D call. Germline CDR1 SGHRS, CDR2 YFSETQ. This CDR3 spans 14 amino acids. V lost 0 bases, J lost 4 bases, and 10 bases lay in between.

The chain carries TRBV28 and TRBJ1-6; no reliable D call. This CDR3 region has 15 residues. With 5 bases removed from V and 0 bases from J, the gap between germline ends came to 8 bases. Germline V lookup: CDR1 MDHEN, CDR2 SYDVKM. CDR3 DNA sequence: TGTGCCAGCAGTAACGGGATCTCCTATAATTCACCCCTCCACTTT. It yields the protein CASSNGISYNSPLHF.